The T cell receptor (beta chain) under discussion was sequenced for a study of identical twins. This clonotype was seen ten or more times. This CDR3 has 15 residues. Per the germline V gene, CDR1 is SGHVS and CDR2 is FQNEAQ. With 1 base clipped from V and 9 bases from J, the junction kept 6 bases outside the gene matches. TCRdb reanalysed the 5' RACE reads using MiXCR and keeps one entry per CDR3 protein. The sample contains a few hundred thousand distinct CDR3 sequences, over 5% of which appear only once. These data also formed part of another study, on T cells expressing NK-cell markers. That paper adds: In several experiments, an anti-gamma-delta TCR antibody restricted sorting to alpha-beta TCR T cells. As a fraction of CD8+ T cells, dominant NKG2C+ clonotypes reached roughly 1.0-7.5% in six or seven donors.

This TCR was recovered from a woman aged 18-29 years in good health. Sample: CD8+ T cells sorted from blood. The chain uses TRBV7-8 and TRBJ2-1; 10 bases line up with TRBD2. The CDR3 DNA sequence: TGTGCCAGCAGCTTAGTTGCTAGCGGGGGAAGTGAGCAGTTCTTC. Its protein product is CASSLVASGGSEQFF. The whole variable domain, remainder taken from reference TRBV7-8 and TRBJ2-1, is GAGVSQSPRYKVAKRGQDVALRCDPISGHVSLFWYQQALGQGPEFLTYFQNEAQLDKSGLPSDRFFAERPEGSVSTLKIQRTQQEDSAVYLCASSLVASGGSEQFFGPGTRLTVL.